The 2 T cell receptor beta chains presented below share a single source sample, sequenced in a study of circulating CD8 cells and anti-PD-1 response in melanoma. Four subsets defined by PD-1 and/or TIGIT were sorted from live CD3+CD8+TCRalphabeta+ cells. Each library started from roughly 16 ng of total RNA using the QIAseq Immune Repertoire TCR panel. TCRdb itself ran the reads through MiXCR, one entry per CDR3 protein. The sample includes over 250 distinct CDR3 sequences, over 7.5% seen only once; the top ten take more than 40%. The sample was CD8+ T cells from PBMCs, taken at baseline or after one month of anti-PD-1 therapy (not recorded which). The receptors derive from a human donor with melanoma.

In this sample, this clonotype turned up a few times. CDR3 loop: CASSNRGTGELFF. The CDR3 DNA reads as TGTGCCAGCAGTAACAGGGGAACCGGGGAGCTGTTTTTT. The V and J genes are TRBV28 and TRBJ2-2, with 7 bases fitting TRBD1. J gave up 5 bases and V 5 bases, and 2 bases lay outside the gene matches. CDR3 length: 13 residues. Germline CDR1 is MDHEN and CDR2 is SYDVKM.

In its sample, this clonotype ranks as hyperexpanded. At one boundary the junction diverges from the germline segment, which might be a read error. This chain links TRBV2 with TRBJ1-5, with 12 bases that match TRBD1. The CDR3 runs 15 residues. Germline assignment: CDR1 SNHLY and CDR2 FYNNEI. The CDR3 spells CASREGTGGFQPQHF. The CDR3 DNA follows: TGTGCCAGCAGGGAAGGGACAGGGGGCTTTCAGCCCCAGCATTTT. Using reference TRBV2 and TRBJ1-5 for the parts outside the CDR3, the full variable domain is EPEVTQTPSHQVTQMGQEVILRCVPISNHLYFYWYRQILGQKVEFLVSFYNNEISEKSEIFDDQFSVERPDGSNFTLKIRSTKLEDSAMYFCASREGTGGFQPQHFGDGTRLSIL.